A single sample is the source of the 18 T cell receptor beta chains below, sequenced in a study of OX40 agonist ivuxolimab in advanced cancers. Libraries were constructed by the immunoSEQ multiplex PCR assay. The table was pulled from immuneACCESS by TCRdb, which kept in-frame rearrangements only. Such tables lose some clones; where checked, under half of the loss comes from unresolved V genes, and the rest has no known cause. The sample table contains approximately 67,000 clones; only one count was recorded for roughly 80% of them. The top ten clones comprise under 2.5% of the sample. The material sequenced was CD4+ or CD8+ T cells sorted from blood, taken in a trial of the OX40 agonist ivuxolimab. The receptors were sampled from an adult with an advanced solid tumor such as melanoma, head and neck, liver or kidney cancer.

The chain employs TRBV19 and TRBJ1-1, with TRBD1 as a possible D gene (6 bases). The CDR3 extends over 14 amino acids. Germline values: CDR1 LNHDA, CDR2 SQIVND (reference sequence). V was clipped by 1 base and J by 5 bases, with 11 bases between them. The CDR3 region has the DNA TGTGCCAGTAGTATAGGCAGGGGCGAGACTGAAGCTTTCTTT. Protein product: CASSIGRGETEAFF.

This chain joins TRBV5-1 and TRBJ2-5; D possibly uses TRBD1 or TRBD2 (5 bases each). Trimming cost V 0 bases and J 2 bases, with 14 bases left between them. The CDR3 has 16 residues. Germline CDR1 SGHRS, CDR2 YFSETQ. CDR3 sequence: CASSLGAQRTQETQYF. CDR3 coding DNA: TGCGCCAGCAGCTTGGGAGCCCAGCGGACACAAGAGACCCAGTACTTC.

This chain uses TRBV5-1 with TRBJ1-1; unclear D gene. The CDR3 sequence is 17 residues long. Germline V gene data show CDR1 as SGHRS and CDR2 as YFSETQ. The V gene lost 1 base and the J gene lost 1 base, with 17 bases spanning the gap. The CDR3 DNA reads TGCGCCAGCAGCTTGCTACAAGACGGGCCGCGGAACACTGAAGCTTTCTTT. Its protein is CASSLLQDGPRNTEAFF.

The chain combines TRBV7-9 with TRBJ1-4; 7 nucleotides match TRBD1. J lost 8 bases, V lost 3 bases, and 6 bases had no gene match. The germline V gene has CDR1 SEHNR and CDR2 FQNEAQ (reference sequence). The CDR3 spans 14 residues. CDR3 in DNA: TGTGCCAGCAGCTTCGACAGGGATAGCGAAAAACTGTTTTTT. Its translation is CASSFDRDSEKLFF.

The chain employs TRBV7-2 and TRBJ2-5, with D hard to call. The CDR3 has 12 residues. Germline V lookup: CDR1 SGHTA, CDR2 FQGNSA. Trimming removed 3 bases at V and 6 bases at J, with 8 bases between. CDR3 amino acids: CASSLSEQTQYF. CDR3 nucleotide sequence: TGTGCCAGCAGCTTGTCAGAACAGACCCAGTACTTC.

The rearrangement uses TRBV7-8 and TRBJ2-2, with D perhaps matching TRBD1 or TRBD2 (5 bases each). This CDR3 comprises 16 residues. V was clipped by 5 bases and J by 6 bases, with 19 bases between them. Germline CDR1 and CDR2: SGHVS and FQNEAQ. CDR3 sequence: CASSTSGPGGPGELFF. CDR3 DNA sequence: TGTGCCAGCAGCACCTCAGGGCCAGGAGGTCCCGGGGAGCTGTTTTTT. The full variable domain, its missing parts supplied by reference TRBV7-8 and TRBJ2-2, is GAGVSQSPRYKVAKRGQDVALRCDPISGHVSLFWYQQALGQGPEFLTYFQNEAQLDKSGLPSDRFFAERPEGSVSTLKIQRTQQEDSAVYLCASSTSGPGGPGELFFGEGSRLTVL.

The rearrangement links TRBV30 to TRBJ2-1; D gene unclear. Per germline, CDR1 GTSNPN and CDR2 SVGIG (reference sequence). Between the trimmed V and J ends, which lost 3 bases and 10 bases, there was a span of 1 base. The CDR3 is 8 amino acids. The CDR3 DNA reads TGTGCCTGGAGCGAGCAGTTCTTC. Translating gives CAWSEQFF.

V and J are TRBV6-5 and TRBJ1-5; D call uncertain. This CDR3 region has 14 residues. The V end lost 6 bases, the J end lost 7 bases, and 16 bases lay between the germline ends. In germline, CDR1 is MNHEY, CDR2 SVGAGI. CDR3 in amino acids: CASSTGGVQQPQHF. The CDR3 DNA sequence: TGTGCCAGCAGCACCGGTGGGGTACAGCAGCCCCAGCATTTT.

CDR3 coding DNA: TGCAGCGTTGAAATGACAGTTGGAAACACCATATATTTT. Protein sequence: CSVEMTVGNTIYF. This chain links TRBV29-1 with TRBJ1-3; weak D call: TRBD1 (5 bases). The CDR3 covers 13 residues. CDR1 SQVTM and CDR2 ANQGSEA come from the germline V gene. V lost 2 bases and J lost 3, with 8 bases in between. Using reference TRBV29-1 and TRBJ1-3 for the parts outside the CDR3, the full variable domain is SAVISQKPSRDICQRGTSLTIQCQVDSQVTMMFWYRQQPGQSLTLIATANQGSEATYESGFVIDKFPISRPNLTFSTLTVSNMSPEDSSIYLCSVEMTVGNTIYFGEGSWLTVV.

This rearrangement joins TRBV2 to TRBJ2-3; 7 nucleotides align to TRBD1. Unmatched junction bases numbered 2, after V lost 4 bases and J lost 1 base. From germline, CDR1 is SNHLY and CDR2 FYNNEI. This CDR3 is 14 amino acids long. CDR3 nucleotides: TGTGCCAGCAGTGGTACAGGGGGCACAGATACGCAGTATTTT. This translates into CASSGTGGTDTQYF. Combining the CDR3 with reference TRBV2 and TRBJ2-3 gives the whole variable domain EPEVTQTPSHQVTQMGQEVILRCVPISNHLYFYWYRQILGQKVEFLVSFYNNEISEKSEIFDDQFSVERPDGSNFTLKIRSTKLEDSAMYFCASSGTGGTDTQYFGPGTRLTVL.

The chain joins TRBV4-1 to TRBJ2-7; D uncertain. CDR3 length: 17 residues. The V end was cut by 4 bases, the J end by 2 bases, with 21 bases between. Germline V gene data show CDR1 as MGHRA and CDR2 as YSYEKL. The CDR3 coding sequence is TGCGCCAGCAGCCTACTCCCCCCGACGGCAGGAACCTACGAGCAGTACTTC. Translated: CASSLLPPTAGTYEQYF.

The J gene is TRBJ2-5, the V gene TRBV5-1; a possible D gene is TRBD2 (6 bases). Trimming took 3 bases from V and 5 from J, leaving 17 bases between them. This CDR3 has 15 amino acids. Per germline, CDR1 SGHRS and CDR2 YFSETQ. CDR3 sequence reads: CASSSGGPSGETQYF. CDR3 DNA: TGCGCCAGCAGCTCCGGAGGGCCCTCTGGGGAGACCCAGTACTTC.

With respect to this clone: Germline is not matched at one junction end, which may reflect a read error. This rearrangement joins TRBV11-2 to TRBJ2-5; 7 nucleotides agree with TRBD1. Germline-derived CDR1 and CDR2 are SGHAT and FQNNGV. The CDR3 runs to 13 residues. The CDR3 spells CASSFDRTGALDF. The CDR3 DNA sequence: TGTGCCAGCAGCTTCGATCGAACAGGGGCCCTGGACTTC.

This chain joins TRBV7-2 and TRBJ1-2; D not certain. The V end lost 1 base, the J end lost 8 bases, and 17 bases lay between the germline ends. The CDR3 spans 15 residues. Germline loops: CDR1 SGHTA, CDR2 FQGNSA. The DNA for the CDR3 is TGTGCCAGCAGCTTAGACGGCGCGGCAGCGCGCGGCTACACCTTC. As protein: CASSLDGAAARGYTF. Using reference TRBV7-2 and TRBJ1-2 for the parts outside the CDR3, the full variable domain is GAGVSQSPSNKVTEKGKDVELRCDPISGHTALYWYRQSLGQGLEFLIYFQGNSAPDKSGLPSDRFSAERTGGSVSTLTIQRTQQEDSAVYLCASSLDGAAARGYTFGSGTRLTVV.

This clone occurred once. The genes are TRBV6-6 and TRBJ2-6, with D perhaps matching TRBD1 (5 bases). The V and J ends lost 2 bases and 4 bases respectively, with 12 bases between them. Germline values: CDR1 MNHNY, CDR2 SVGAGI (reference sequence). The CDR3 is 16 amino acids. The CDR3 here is CASSYPAGSGANVLTF. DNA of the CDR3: TGTGCCAGCAGTTACCCGGCAGGGTCAGGGGCCAACGTCCTGACTTTC.

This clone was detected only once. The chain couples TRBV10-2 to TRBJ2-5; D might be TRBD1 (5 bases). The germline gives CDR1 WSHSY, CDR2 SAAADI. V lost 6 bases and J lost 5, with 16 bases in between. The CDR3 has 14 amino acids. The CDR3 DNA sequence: TGCGCCAGCAGAGGACATGAGCTCCGTGAGACCCAGTACTTC. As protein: CASRGHELRETQYF.

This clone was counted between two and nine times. This CDR3 reads CASSTGTGDEKLFF. CDR3 sequence (DNA): TGTGCCAGCAGCACCGGGACAGGGGATGAAAAACTGTTTTTT. This chain joins TRBV11-3 and TRBJ1-4; 10 nucleotides match TRBD1. The V and J ends lost 5 bases and 6 bases, in that order; junction bases with no gene match: 3. The germline V gene encodes CDR1 SGHNT and CDR2 YENEEA. The CDR3 contains 14 residues.

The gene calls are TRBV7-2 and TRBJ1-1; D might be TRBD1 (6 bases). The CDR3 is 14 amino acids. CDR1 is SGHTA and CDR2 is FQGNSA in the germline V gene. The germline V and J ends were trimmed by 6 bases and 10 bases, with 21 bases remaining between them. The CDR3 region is CASRPAGTGAVAFF. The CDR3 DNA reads TGTGCCAGCAGGCCCGCCGGGACGGGGGCGGTAGCTTTCTTT.